The source of this TCR beta chain is a study of T-cell reconstitution after alpha-beta-depleted transplantation in children. V was cut by 7 bases and J by 2 bases, with 15 bases left in between. In germline, CDR1 is MNHEY, CDR2 SVGEGT. The CDR3 is 15 amino acids. Preparation of the TCRbeta library involved a method that used unique molecular identifiers. TCRdb re-analysed the PCR reads in MiXCR, keeping a single row per CDR3 protein. The profile shows over 400,000 distinct CDR3 sequences, about an eighth of them singletons. The starting material was PBMCs from the stem cell graft donor, obtained from the stem cell graft. This sequence was found in a human donor who donated a stem cell graft to a child with combined immunodeficiency. The V gene is TRBV6-2 or TRBV6-3, the J gene TRBJ2-1; D is possibly TRBD1 (6 bases). The CDR3 DNA is TGTGCCAGCATTGACCGGGACATTGCCTACAATGAGCAGTTCTTC. The encoded protein is CASIDRDIAYNEQFF.